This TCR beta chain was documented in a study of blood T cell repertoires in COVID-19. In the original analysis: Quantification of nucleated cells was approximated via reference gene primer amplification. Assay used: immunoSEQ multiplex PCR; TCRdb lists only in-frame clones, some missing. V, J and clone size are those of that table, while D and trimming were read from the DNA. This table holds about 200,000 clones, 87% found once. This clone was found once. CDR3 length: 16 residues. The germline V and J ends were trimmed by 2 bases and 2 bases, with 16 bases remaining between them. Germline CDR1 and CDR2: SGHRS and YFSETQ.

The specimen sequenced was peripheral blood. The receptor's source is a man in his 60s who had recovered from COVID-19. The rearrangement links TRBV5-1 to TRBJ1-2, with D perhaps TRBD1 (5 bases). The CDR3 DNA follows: TGCGCCAGCAGCTTCTCTTTGACAGCGACAAACTATGGCTACACCTTC. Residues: CASSFSLTATNYGYTF.